These 11 T cell receptor beta chains were sequenced from one sample in a study of graft-versus-host responses after intestinal transplantation. This table comes from immunoSEQ multiplex PCR, and its TCRdb copy is limited to in-frame clones, with some not included. Among under 4,500 clones, around a fifth were seen once, and the ten largest hold roughly 5%. Here the sequenced sample was alloreactive CD4+ T cells from a mixed lymphocyte reaction culture, taken before transplantation. The subset was: CFSE-low proliferating T cells sorted from approximately 6-day pre-transplant mixed lymphocyte reaction (GvH or HvG direction). These receptor sequences come from a human patient who was an organ donor for intestinal transplantation.

The V gene is TRBV18, the J gene TRBJ2-5, with D perhaps TRBD1 (5 bases). V shed 2 bases and J shed 5 bases, with 12 bases lying between them. The length of the CDR3 is 14 residues. Germline V gene sequence: CDR1 KGHSH, CDR2 LQKENI. The CDR3 nucleotides are TGTGCCAGCTCACCATCAGGGATGTGGGAGACCCAGTACTTC. Its protein is CASSPSGMWETQYF.

By share, this clone ranks as medium-sized. This sequence joins TRBV19 and TRBJ1-5; tentative D call: TRBD1 (5 bases). CDR1 is LNHDA and CDR2 is SQIVND in the germline V gene (reference sequence). V was cut by 7 bases and J by 1 base, with 14 bases left in between. The CDR3 has 15 amino acids. The CDR3 DNA follows: TGTGCCAGTATTAGTATAGGGGCAAGCAATCAGCCCCAGCATTTT. Protein: CASISIGASNQPQHF.

This clone appeared once. The V and J genes are TRBV7-2 and TRBJ2-5; 8 nucleotides agree with TRBD1. The V gene's germline CDR1 is SGHTA and CDR2 FQGNSA. The CDR3 spans 14 residues. Losses at the gene ends were 2 bases for V and 2 bases for J; bases not matched to a gene: 1. CDR3 loop: CASSLRTGQETQYF. CDR3 nucleotide sequence: TGTGCCAGCAGCTTAAGGACAGGGCAAGAGACCCAGTACTTC. Full variable domain (rest looked up from reference TRBV7-2 and TRBJ2-5): GAGVSQSPSNKVTEKGKDVELRCDPISGHTALYWYRQSLGQGLEFLIYFQGNSAPDKSGLPSDRFSAERTGGSVSTLTIQRTQQEDSAVYLCASSLRTGQETQYFGPGTRLLVL.

Sample share makes this clone medium-sized. The chain uses TRBV19 and TRBJ2-1, with D perhaps TRBD2 (7 bases). The V gene lost 3 bases and the J gene lost 0 bases, with 15 bases spanning the gap. This CDR3 region has 17 residues. CDR1 is LNHDA and CDR2 is SQIVND in the germline V gene (reference sequence). CDR3 DNA sequence: TGTGCCAGTAGTATTTTTCAGGCGGGGGCCTCCTACAATGAGCAGTTCTTC. This gives the protein CASSIFQAGASYNEQFF.

This clone was seen a few times. The genes are TRBV11-2 and TRBJ2-1; 8 nucleotides align to TRBD2. Germline lookup yields CDR1 SGHAT and CDR2 FQNNGV. Losses at the gene ends were 5 bases for V and 0 bases for J; bases not matched to a gene: 3. CDR3 length equals 15 residues. The CDR3 nucleotides are TGTGCCAGCAGCACCAGCGGGAGCTCCTACAATGAGCAGTTCTTC. It yields the protein CASSTSGSSYNEQFF.

The chain links TRBV21-1 to TRBJ1-6. TRBV21-1 is reported as a pseudogene. This CDR3 is built from 18 residues. The CDR3 coding sequence is TGTGCCAGCAGGAATGGAGTACTACACATACATCATAATTCACCCCTCCACTTT. This gives the protein CASRNGVLHIHHNSPLHF.

This clone was counted a few times. The gene calls are TRBV15 and TRBJ2-5, with TRBD1 matching 7 bases. V lost 0 bases to trimming and J lost 2 bases; unmatched junction nucleotides: 3. CDR1 is LNHNV and CDR2 is YYDKDF in the germline V gene (reference sequence). The CDR3 runs to 15 residues. CDR3 coding DNA: TGTGCCACCAGCAGAGATATGGGACAGCAAGAGACCCAGTACTTC. This sequence encodes CATSRDMGQQETQYF.

By sample fraction, this clone is medium-sized (0.01 to 0.1%). The gene calls are TRBV7-8 and TRBJ2-1; no clear D gene. Trimming took 0 bases from V and 5 from J, leaving 11 bases between them. Germline lookup yields CDR1 SGHVS and CDR2 FQNEAQ. There are 15 residues in the CDR3. CDR3 loop: CASSLALPGNNEQFF. The CDR3, as DNA: TGTGCCAGCAGCTTAGCGTTGCCCGGTAACAATGAGCAGTTCTTC. The full variable domain, completed using reference TRBV7-8 and TRBJ2-1, is GAGVSQSPRYKVAKRGQDVALRCDPISGHVSLFWYQQALGQGPEFLTYFQNEAQLDKSGLPSDRFFAERPEGSVSTLKIQRTQQEDSAVYLCASSLALPGNNEQFFGPGTRLTVL.

There are a few counts of this clone. The V call is TRBV4-1, the J call TRBJ2-3; 8 bases align to TRBD2. Per the germline V gene, CDR1 is MGHRA and CDR2 is YSYEKL. J was trimmed by 4 bases and V by 0 bases; bases with no gene match: 12. The CDR3 loop spans 18 amino acids. The CDR3 loop reads CASSQDSLTGGYSDTQYF. The DNA of the CDR3 is TGCGCCAGCAGCCAAGATTCGTTGACGGGGGGGTATTCAGATACGCAGTATTTT.

This chain connects TRBV7-9 to TRBJ1-4; D remains unclear. The V and J ends lost 3 bases and 3 bases respectively, with 8 bases between them. In germline, CDR1 is SEHNR, CDR2 FQNEAQ (reference sequence). The CDR3 extends over 14 amino acids. As DNA, the CDR3 is TGTGCCAGCAGCTTCTTGGGCTCTAATGAAAAACTGTTTTTT. It translates to CASSFLGSNEKLFF.

There are a few counts of this clone. At one boundary the junction diverges from the germline segment, which might be a read error. The chain links TRBV4-1 to TRBJ1-2; 10 bases agree with TRBD1. In germline, CDR1 is MGHRA, CDR2 YSYEKL. This CDR3 is 15 amino acids long. The CDR3 coding sequence is TGTGCCAGCAGCCAAGTCGGACAGGGGGGCTATGGCTACACCTTC. Protein product: CASSQVGQGGYGYTF.